Following are 16 T cell receptor beta chains from one sample sequenced in a study of regulatory T cells in long-lasting Graves disease. Sample time point: newly diagnosed GD, antithyroid drugs for less than 3 months. Following extraction of RNA from PBMCs, that RNA was used to make the TCR library. Investigators prepared the TCR beta libraries by applying iRepertoire HTBI primers and Arm-PCR of CDR3 regions. TCRdb reprocessed the multiplex PCR reads via MiXCR and lists one record per CDR3 protein. The profile covers hundreds of thousands of distinct CDR3 sequences, with approximately 15% appearing a single time and around a sixth taken by the ten largest. These data were also filed under a second study, of T cells in Graves' hyperthyroidism and ophthalmopathy.

This specimen was peripheral blood mononuclear cells (PBMCs), taken at new diagnosis, from a patient treated with antithyroid drugs. These receptors were obtained from a young woman with Graves disease.

The genes are TRBV5-1 and TRBJ1-1; a possible D gene is TRBD1 (6 bases). V was trimmed by 6 bases and J by 5 bases, leaving 17 bases between them. Germline lookup yields CDR1 SGHRS and CDR2 YFSETQ. CDR3 length: 14 amino acids. DNA of the CDR3: TGCGCCAGCACCCCCCAGGGAGGGGGAACTGAAGCTTTCTTT. It codes for CASTPQGGGTEAFF.

This sequence joins TRBV27 and TRBJ2-1, with D possibly called TRBD1 or TRBD2 (6 bases each). The germline V gene encodes CDR1 MNHEY and CDR2 SMNVEV (reference sequence). V lost 5 bases, J lost 0 bases, and 14 bases lay in between. The CDR3 spans 16 residues. The CDR3 sequence: CASSPTKGGSYNEQFF. CDR3 DNA sequence: TGTGCCAGCAGTCCGACTAAGGGGGGCTCCTACAATGAGCAGTTCTTC.

This clonotype was detected a few times. The chain carries TRBV16 and TRBJ2-1, with TRBD2 as a possible D gene (5 bases). Germline V lookup: CDR1 KGHSY, CDR2 FQNENV. The CDR3 is 13 residues long. V lost 4 bases and J lost 6, with 10 bases in between. The CDR3 protein is CASSLRELNEQFF. The CDR3 DNA follows: TGTGCCAGCAGCCTGAGGGAGCTCAATGAGCAGTTCTTC.

This clonotype was found a few times. This chain joins TRBV6-1 and TRBJ2-2; D not certain. V dropped 5 bases and J dropped 0 bases, with 10 bases sitting between them. CDR1 MNHNS and CDR2 SASEGT come from the germline V gene. This CDR3 has 15 residues. The CDR3 region is CASSRVWTNTGELFF. The CDR3 DNA is TGTGCCAGCAGTCGGGTCTGGACGAACACCGGGGAGCTGTTTTTT.

Comments on this clonotype: Being one base from a much bigger clone, this may be a read error. This chain links TRBV24-1 with TRBJ1-1; 7 positions agree with TRBD1. The germline gives CDR1 KGHDR, CDR2 SFDVKD. The CDR3 is 13 residues long. CDR3 bases: TGTGCCACCAGTAAGGGACAGAACACTGAAGCTCTCTTT. This translates into CATSKGQNTEALF.

The sample holds many counts of this clonotype. This chain links TRBV27 with TRBJ1-2, with TRBD1 identical over 8 bases. J gave up 8 bases and V 5 bases, and 10 bases lay outside the gene matches. This CDR3 region has 14 residues. The germline CDR1 and CDR2 sequences are MNHEY and SMNVEV (reference sequence). CDR3 bases: TGTGCCAGCAGTACTCCCGGGACAGGCATCGGCTACACCTTC. Translating it yields CASSTPGTGIGYTF.

This clonotype was counted a few times. The rearrangement uses TRBV6-5 and TRBJ2-7; 9 bases are a match to TRBD2. The CDR3 totals 16 residues. J gave up 3 bases and V 2 bases, and 8 bases lay outside the gene matches. The germline V gene encodes CDR1 MNHEY and CDR2 SVGAGI. CDR3 sequence reads: CASSYEREVLYYEQYF. CDR3 DNA sequence: TGTGCCAGCAGTTACGAGCGGGAGGTCCTATACTACGAGCAGTACTTC.

This clonotype was observed a handful of times. The chain employs TRBV20-1 and TRBJ2-7, with D possibly matching TRBD2 (6 bases). Trimming stripped 4 bases from V and 4 bases from J, with 14 bases between. Germline CDR1 reads DFQATT; CDR2 reads SNEGSKA (reference sequence). The CDR3 runs 13 residues. In DNA form, the CDR3 reads TGCAGTGCTACAGGGAGTGGGGGGTACGAGCAGTACTTC. Amino acid sequence: CSATGSGGYEQYF.

V is TRBV6-1 and J is TRBJ2-1, with a weak D call TRBD2 (6 bases). The CDR3 extends over 15 amino acids. Germline V gives CDR1 MNHNS, CDR2 SASEGT. V was clipped by 4 bases and J by 5 bases, with 15 bases between them. The CDR3 sequence is CASSVRLVDDNEQFF. CDR3 bases: TGTGCCAGCAGTGTAAGACTAGTGGACGACAATGAGCAGTTCTTC.

This clonotype was detected only a few times. The genes are TRBV20-1 and TRBJ1-1, with D possibly TRBD1 on 6 matching bases. The CDR3 runs 11 residues. Trimming removed 4 bases from V and 7 bases from J, with 10 bases in between. The germline CDR1 and CDR2 sequences are DFQATT and SNEGSKA (reference sequence). Written as DNA, the CDR3 is TGCAGTGCTATTTACAGGGATGAAGCTTTCTTT. It specifies CSAIYRDEAFF.

This clonotype occurred many times. The V gene is TRBV12-3 or TRBV12-4, the J gene TRBJ2-1; no firm D call. There are 12 residues in the CDR3. V lost 8 bases, J lost 8 bases, and 13 bases lay in between. The CDR3 coding sequence is TGTGCCAGCGGTTCAAAGATTGATGAGCAGTTCTTC. It encodes CASGSKIDEQFF.

The chain recombines TRBV24-1 with TRBJ1-6, with a tentative D call TRBD1 (5 bases). The germline CDR1 and CDR2 sequences are KGHDR and SFDVKD. The length of the CDR3 is 14 residues. Trimming removed 2 bases from V and 6 bases from J, with 7 bases in between. The CDR3 DNA sequence: TGTGCCACCAGTGATTCAAGGGGTAATTCACCCCTCCACTTT. Its translation is CATSDSRGNSPLHF.

This clonotype was found many times. V usage is TRBV6-1 and J usage is TRBJ1-5; D not resolved. Trimming stripped 7 bases from V and 0 bases from J, with 13 bases between. CDR1 is MNHNS, CDR2 SASEGT, per germline. CDR3 length: 15 amino acids. In DNA form, the CDR3 reads TGTGCCAGCATGAGGGAAGGAGGTAGCAATCAGCCCCAGCATTTT. It yields the protein CASMREGGSNQPQHF.

The J gene is TRBJ2-1, the V gene TRBV5-1; D ambiguous. CDR3 length: 16 amino acids. V shed 2 bases and J shed 6 bases, with 18 bases lying between them. CDR1 is SGHRS and CDR2 is YFSETQ in the germline V gene. The CDR3 loop reads CASSLPSSVGPNEQFF. Here the CDR3 DNA reads TGCGCCAGCAGCTTACCTTCGAGTGTGGGCCCCAATGAGCAGTTCTTC.

At least ten counts were recorded for this clonotype. The CDR3 here is CASSGGGFDTEAFF. The CDR3 DNA reads as TGTGCCAGCAGCGGGGGCGGTTTTGACACTGAAGCTTTCTTT. V is TRBV9 and J is TRBJ1-1, with D possibly being TRBD1 (5 bases). V lost 3 bases, J lost 3 bases, and 12 bases lay in between. Germline-derived CDR1 and CDR2 are SGDLS and YYNGEE. CDR3 length: 14 residues.

This clonotype was detected only a few times. A read error is possible here, since a much larger clone lies one base away. The CDR3 does not close with the conserved phenylalanine or tryptophan, likely indicating a read error. The chain joins TRBV12-3 or TRBV12-4 to TRBJ2-7, with D tentatively TRBD1 (5 bases). Trimming removed 3 bases from V and 1 base from J, with 13 bases in between. The CDR3 is 15 residues long. The CDR3 loop is CASSLAPGFSYEQYL. In nucleotides, the CDR3 is TGTGCCAGCAGTTTGGCGCCAGGGTTTTCCTACGAGCAGTACCTC.